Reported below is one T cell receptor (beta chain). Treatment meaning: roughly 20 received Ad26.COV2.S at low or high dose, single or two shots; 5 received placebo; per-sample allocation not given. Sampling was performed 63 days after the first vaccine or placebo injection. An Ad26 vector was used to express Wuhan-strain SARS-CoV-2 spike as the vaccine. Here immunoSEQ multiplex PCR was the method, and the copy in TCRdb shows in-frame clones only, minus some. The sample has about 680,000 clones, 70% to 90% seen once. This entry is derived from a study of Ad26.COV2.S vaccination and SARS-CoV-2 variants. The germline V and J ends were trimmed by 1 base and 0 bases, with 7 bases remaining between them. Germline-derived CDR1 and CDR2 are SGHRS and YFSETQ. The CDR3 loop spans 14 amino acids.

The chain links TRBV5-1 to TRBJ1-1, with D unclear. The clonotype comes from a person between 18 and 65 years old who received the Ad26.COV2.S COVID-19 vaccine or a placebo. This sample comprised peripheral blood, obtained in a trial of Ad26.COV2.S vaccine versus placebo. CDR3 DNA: TGCGCCAGCAGCTTGTCCGACATGAACACTGAAGCTTTCTTT. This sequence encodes CASSLSDMNTEAFF.